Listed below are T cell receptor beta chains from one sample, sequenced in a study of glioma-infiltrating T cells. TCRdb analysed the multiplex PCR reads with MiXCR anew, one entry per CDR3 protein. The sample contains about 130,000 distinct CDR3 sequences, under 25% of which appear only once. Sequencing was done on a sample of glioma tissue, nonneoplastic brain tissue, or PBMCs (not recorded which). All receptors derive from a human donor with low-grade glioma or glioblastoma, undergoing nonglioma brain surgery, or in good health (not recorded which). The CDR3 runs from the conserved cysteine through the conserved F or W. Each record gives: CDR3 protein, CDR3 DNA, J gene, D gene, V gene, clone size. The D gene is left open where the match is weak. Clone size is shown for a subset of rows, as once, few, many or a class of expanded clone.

CASSSGPLNEQFF	TGTGCCAGCAGTTCCGGACCCCTCAATGAGCAGTTCTTC	TRBJ2-1	.	TRBV28	many
CASSLRRNNSPLHF	TGTGCCAGCAGTTTGCGGCGGAATAATTCACCCCTCCACTTT	TRBJ1-6	.	TRBV28	few
CASSLDRYNEQFF	TGCGCCAGCAGCTTGGACAGGTACAATGAGCAGTTCTTC	TRBJ2-1	.	TRBV5-1	many
CASSLVPVLNQPQHF	TGTGCCAGCAGCTTAGTTCCGGTTCTCAATCAGCCCCAGCATTTT	TRBJ1-5	.	TRBV7-2	.
CATSPGQGDTDTQYF	TGTGCCACCAGCCCGGGACAGGGAGACACAGATACGCAGTATTTT	TRBJ2-3	TRBD1	TRBV15	many
CACSLRLAGTDTQYF	TGTGCCTGCAGTTTAAGGCTAGCGGGCACAGATACGCAGTATTTT	TRBJ2-3	TRBD2	TRBV12-3/TRBV12-4	.
CASSFSRGTTTGELFF	TGCGCCAGCAGCTTCAGCAGAGGGACTACCACCGGGGAGCTGTTTTTT	TRBJ2-2	TRBD2	TRBV4-1	.
CASSYNLGQTPLNTEAFF	TGTGCCAGCAGTTATAATTTAGGGCAGACTCCTTTGAACACTGAAGCTTTCTTT	TRBJ1-1	.	TRBV6-2/TRBV6-3	many
CAISEVRGASYNEQFF	TGTGCCATCAGTGAGGTCAGGGGGGCTAGTTACAATGAGCAGTTCTTC	TRBJ2-1	.	TRBV10-3	few
CASSQVQMNPSETQYF	TGTGCCAGCAGCCAAGTTCAGATGAATCCCTCCGAGACCCAGTACTTC	TRBJ2-5	.	TRBV3-1	few
CASSIGATNEKLFF	TGTGCCAGTAGTATCGGTGCAACTAATGAAAAACTGTTTTTT	TRBJ1-4	.	TRBV19	.
CASSLGVGWNQPQHF	TGTGCCAGCAGTCTTGGGGTCGGTTGGAATCAGCCCCAGCATTTT	TRBJ1-5	.	TRBV27	many
CAISEIGMNTEAFF	TGTGCCATCAGTGAGATAGGGATGAACACTGAAGCTTTCTTT	TRBJ1-1	.	TRBV10-3	.
CASSRGLAGTGELFF	TGTGCCAGCAGCAGGGGACTAGCGGGAACCGGGGAGCTGTTTTTT	TRBJ2-2	TRBD2	TRBV7-2	many
CSASKGSPYNEQFF	TGCAGTGCTAGCAAGGGGTCTCCCTACAATGAGCAGTTCTTC	TRBJ2-1	.	TRBV20-1	many
CSASDRPNQPQHF	TGCAGTGCTAGTGACAGACCAAATCAGCCCCAGCATTTT	TRBJ1-5	.	TRBV20-1	.
CASRTTIQGSNTGKLFF	TGTGCCAGCAGGACAACAATCCAGGGATCGAACACCGGGAAGCTGTTTTTT	TRBJ2-2	.	TRBV27	few
CASSNLGDSTDTQYF	TGTGCCAGCAGCAATCTAGGAGATAGCACAGATACGCAGTATTTT	TRBJ2-3	.	TRBV9	.
CSARVPPWAGGRTDTQYF	TGCAGTGCTAGAGTCCCCCCTTGGGCGGGGGGGCGAACAGATACGCAGTATTTT	TRBJ2-3	TRBD2	TRBV20-1	few
CASRRTGTGTGRTDTQYF	TGTGCCAGCAGGCGGACCGGGACGGGGACAGGTCGTACAGATACGCAGTATTTT	TRBJ2-3	TRBD1	TRBV6-2/TRBV6-3	.
CASRGGGPYNEQFF	TGTGCCAGCAGGGGCGGGGGGCCCTACAATGAGCAGTTCTTC	TRBJ2-1	TRBD2	TRBV27	.